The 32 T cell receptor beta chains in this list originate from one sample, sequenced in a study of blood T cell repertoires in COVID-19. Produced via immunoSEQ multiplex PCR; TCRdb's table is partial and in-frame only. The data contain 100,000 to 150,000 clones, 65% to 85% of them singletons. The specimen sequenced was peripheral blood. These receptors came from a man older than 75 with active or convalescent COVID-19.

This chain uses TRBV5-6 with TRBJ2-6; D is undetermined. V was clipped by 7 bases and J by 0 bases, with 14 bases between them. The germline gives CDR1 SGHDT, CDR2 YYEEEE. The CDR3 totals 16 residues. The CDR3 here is CASHAPGYSGANVLTF. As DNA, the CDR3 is TGTGCCAGCCACGCCCCCGGGTACTCTGGGGCCAACGTCCTGACTTTC.

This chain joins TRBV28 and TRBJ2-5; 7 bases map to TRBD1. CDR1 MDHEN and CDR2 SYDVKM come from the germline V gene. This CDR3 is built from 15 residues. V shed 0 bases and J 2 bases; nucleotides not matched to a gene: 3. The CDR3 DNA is TGTGCCAGCAGTTTATGGGAACAGGGGCAAGAGACCCAGTACTTC. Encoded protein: CASSLWEQGQETQYF.

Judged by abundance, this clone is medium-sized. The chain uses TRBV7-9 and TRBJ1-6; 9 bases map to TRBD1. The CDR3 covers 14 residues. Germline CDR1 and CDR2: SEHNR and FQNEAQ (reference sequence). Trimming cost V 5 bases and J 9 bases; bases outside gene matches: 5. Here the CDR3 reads CASSEGQGGSPLHF. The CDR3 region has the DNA TGTGCCAGCAGCGAGGGACAGGGTGGTTCACCCCTCCACTTT.

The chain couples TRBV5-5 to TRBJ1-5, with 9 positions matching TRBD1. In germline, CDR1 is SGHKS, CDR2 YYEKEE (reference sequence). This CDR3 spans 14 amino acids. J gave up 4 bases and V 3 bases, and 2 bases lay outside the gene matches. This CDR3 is CASSWGQGNQPQHF. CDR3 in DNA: TGTGCCAGCAGCTGGGGACAGGGAAATCAGCCCCAGCATTTT.

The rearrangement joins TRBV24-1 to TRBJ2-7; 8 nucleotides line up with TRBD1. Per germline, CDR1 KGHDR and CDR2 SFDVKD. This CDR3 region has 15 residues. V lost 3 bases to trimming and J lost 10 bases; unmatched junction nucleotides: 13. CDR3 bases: TGTGCCACCAGTGATGCTACACAGGGGCAGGGGGCTCAGTACTTC. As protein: CATSDATQGQGAQYF.

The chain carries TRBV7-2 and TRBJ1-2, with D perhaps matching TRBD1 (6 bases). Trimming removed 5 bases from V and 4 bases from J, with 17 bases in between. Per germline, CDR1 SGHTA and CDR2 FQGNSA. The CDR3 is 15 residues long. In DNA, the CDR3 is TGTGCCAGCAGCCCCAATAGGGGGTCTCTCTATGGCTACACCTTC. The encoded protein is CASSPNRGSLYGYTF.

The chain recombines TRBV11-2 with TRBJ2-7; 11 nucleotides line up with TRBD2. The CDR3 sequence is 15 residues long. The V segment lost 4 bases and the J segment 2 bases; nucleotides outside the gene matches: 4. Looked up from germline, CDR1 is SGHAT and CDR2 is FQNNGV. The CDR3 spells CASSSPGLAAYEQYF. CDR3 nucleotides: TGTGCCAGCAGCTCCCCGGGACTAGCGGCCTACGAGCAGTACTTC.

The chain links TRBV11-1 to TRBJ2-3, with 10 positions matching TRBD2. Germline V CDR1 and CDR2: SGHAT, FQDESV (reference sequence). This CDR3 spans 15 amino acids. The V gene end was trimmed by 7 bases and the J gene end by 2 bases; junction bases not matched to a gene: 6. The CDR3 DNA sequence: TGTGCCAGCACGGGTAGCGGGGGGAACACAGATACGCAGTATTTT. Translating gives CASTGSGGNTDTQYF.

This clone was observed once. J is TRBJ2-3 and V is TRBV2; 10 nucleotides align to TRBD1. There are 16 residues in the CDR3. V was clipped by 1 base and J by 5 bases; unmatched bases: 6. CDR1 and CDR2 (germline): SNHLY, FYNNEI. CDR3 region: CASSEDRDRGGDTQYF. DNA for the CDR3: TGTGCCAGCAGTGAAGACCGGGACAGGGGAGGAGATACGCAGTATTTT.

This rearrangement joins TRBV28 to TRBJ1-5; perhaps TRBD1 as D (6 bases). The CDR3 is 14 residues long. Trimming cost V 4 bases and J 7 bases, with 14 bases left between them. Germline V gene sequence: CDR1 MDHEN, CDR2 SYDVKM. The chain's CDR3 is CASSSQGGRQPQHF. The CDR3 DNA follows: TGTGCCAGCAGTTCACAGGGTGGTCGACAGCCCCAGCATTTT.

Here the CDR3 DNA reads TGTGCCATCACGCGGACAGGGGGCAACTATGGCTACACCTTC. As protein: CAITRTGGNYGYTF. The chain joins TRBV10-3 to TRBJ1-2; TRBD1 matches 11 bases. This CDR3 is built from 14 residues. The V gene end was trimmed by 7 bases and the J gene end by 2 bases; junction bases not matched to a gene: 3. CDR1 is ENHRY and CDR2 is SYGVKD in the germline V gene.

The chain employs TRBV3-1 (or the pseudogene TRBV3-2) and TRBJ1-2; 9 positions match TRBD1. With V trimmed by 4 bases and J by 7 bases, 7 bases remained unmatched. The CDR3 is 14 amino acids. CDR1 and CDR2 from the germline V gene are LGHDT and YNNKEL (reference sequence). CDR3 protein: CASSPGTGFFGYTF. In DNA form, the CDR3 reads TGTGCCAGCAGCCCCGGGACAGGGTTTTTTGGCTACACCTTC.

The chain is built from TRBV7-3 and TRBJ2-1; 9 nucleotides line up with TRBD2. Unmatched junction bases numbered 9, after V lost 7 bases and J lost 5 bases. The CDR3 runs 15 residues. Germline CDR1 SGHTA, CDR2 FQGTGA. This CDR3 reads CASNPRGGENNEQFF. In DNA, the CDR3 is TGTGCCAGCAACCCCCGCGGGGGGGAGAACAATGAGCAGTTCTTC.

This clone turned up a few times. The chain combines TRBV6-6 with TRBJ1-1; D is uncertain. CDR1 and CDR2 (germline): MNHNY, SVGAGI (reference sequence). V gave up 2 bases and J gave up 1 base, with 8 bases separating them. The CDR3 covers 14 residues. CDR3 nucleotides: TGTGCCAGCAGTTACCCCGAGGGGAACACTGAAGCTTTCTTT. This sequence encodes CASSYPEGNTEAFF.

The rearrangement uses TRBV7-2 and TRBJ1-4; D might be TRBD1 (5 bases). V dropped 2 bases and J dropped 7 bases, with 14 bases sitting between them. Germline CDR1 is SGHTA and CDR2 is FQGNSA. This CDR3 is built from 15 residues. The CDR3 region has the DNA TGTGCCAGCAGCTTACCCCCCGGGGGGGGTGAAAAACTGTTTTTT. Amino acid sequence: CASSLPPGGGEKLFF.

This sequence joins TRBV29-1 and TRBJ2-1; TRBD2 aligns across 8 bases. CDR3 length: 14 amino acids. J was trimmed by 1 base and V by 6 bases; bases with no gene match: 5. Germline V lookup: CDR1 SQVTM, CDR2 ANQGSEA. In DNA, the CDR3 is TGCAGCGTGAGGAGCGGGGGTTCCTACAATGAGCAGTTCTTC. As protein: CSVRSGGSYNEQFF.

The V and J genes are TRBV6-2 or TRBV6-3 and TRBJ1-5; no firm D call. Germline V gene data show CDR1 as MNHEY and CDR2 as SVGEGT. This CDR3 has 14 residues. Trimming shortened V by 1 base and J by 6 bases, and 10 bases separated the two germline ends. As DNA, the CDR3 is TGTGCCAGCAGTTACTTGAGCGGCGGTCAGCCCCAGCATTTT. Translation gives CASSYLSGGQPQHF.

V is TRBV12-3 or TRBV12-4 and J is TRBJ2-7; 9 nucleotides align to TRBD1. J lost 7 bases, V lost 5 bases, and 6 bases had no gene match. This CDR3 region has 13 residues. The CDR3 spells CASSPGQGREQYF. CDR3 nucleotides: TGTGCCAGCAGTCCGGGACAGGGTAGGGAGCAGTACTTC.

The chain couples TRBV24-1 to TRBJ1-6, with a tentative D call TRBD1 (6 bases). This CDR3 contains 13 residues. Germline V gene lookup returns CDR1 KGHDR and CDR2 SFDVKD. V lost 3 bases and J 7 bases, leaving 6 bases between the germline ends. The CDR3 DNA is TGTGCCACCAGTGATGGACAGAATTCACCCCTCCACTTT. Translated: CATSDGQNSPLHF.

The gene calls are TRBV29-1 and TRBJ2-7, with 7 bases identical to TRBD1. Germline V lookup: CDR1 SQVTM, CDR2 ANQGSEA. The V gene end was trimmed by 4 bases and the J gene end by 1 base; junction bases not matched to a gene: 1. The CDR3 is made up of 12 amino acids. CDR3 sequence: CSVAQGSYEQYF. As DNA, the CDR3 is TGCAGCGTTGCACAGGGGTCCTACGAGCAGTACTTC.

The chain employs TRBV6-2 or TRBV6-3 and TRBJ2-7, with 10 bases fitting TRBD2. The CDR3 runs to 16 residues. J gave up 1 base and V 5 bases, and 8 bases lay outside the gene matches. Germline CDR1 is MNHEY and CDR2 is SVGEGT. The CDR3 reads CASSPQRGGWSYEQYF. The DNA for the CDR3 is TGTGCCAGCAGTCCCCAGCGGGGGGGCTGGTCCTACGAGCAGTACTTC.

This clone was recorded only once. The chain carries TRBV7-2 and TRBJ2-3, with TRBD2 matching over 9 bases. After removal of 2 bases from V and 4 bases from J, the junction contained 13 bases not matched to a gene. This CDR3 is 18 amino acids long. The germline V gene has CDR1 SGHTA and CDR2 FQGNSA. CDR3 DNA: TGTGCCAGCAGCTTAAGGGGCGGCGGCGGGGGGGCGGCAGATACGCAGTATTTT. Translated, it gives CASSLRGGGGGAADTQYF.

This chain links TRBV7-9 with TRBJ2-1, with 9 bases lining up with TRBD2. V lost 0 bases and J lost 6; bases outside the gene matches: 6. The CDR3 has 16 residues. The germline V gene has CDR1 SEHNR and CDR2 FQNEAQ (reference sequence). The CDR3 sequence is CASSLALAGRRNEQFF. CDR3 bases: TGTGCCAGCAGCTTAGCCCTAGCGGGGAGGCGCAATGAGCAGTTCTTC.

CDR3 in DNA: TGTGCCAGTAGTCCCCGTTTGGGACAGGGAGGCTATGGCTACACCTTC. Translating it yields CASSPRLGQGGYGYTF. The rearrangement links TRBV19 to TRBJ1-2; 9 bases line up with TRBD1. Germline CDR1 and CDR2: LNHDA and SQIVND (reference sequence). The CDR3 consists of 16 residues. V shed 5 bases, J shed 4 bases, and the junction held 11 bases outside the gene matches. The whole variable domain, filled in from reference TRBV19 and TRBJ1-2, reads DGGITQSPKYLFRKEGQNVTLSCEQNLNHDAMYWYRQDPGQGLRLIYYSQIVNDFQKGDIAEGYSVSREKKESFPLTVTSAQKNPTAFYLCASSPRLGQGGYGYTFGSGTRLTVV.

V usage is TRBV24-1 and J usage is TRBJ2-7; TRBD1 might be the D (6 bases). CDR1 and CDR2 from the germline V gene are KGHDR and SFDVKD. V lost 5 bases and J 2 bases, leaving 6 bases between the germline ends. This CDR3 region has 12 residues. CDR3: CATSGDTYEQYF. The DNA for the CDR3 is TGTGCCACCAGTGGGGACACCTACGAGCAGTACTTC.

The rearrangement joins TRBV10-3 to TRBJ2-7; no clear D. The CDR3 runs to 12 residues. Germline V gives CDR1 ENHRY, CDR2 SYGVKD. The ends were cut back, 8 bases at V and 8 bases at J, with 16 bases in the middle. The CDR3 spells CAIGGSPTKQYF. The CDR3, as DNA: TGTGCCATCGGCGGATCTCCTACGAAGCAGTACTTC.

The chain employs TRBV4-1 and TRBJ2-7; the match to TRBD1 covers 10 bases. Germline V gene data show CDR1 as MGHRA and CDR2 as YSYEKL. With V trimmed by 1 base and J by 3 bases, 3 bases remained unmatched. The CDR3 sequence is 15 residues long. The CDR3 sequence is CASSQVRTGGYEQYF. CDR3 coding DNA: TGCGCCAGCAGCCAAGTCCGGACAGGGGGCTACGAGCAGTACTTC.

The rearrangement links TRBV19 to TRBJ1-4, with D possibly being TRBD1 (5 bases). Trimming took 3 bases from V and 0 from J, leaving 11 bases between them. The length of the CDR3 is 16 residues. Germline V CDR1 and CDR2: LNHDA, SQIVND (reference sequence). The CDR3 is CASSMWGDATNEKLFF. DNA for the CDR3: TGTGCCAGTAGTATGTGGGGGGATGCAACTAATGAAAAACTGTTTTTT. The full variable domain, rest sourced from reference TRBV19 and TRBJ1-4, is DGGITQSPKYLFRKEGQNVTLSCEQNLNHDAMYWYRQDPGQGLRLIYYSQIVNDFQKGDIAEGYSVSREKKESFPLTVTSAQKNPTAFYLCASSMWGDATNEKLFFGSGTQLSVL.

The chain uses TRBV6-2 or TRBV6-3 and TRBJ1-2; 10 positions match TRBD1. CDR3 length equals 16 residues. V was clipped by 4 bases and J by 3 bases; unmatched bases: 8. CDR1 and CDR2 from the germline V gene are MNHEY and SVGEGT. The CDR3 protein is CASSSLQGTGDYGYTF. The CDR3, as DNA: TGTGCCAGCAGTTCACTTCAAGGGACAGGGGACTATGGCTACACCTTC.

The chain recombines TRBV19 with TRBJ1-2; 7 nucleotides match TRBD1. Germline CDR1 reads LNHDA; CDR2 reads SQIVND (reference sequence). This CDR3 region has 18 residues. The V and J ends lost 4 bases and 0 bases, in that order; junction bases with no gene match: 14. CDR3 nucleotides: TGTGCCAGTAGTACTGCTCCACTTGGGACAGCGACTAACTATGGCTACACCTTC. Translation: CASSTAPLGTATNYGYTF.

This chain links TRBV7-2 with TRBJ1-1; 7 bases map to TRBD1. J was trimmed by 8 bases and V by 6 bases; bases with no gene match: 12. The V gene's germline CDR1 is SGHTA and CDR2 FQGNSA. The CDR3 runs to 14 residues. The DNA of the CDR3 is TGTGCCAGCAGTCCAGGGGGGAACCGCTTCGAAGCTTTCTTT. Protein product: CASSPGGNRFEAFF.

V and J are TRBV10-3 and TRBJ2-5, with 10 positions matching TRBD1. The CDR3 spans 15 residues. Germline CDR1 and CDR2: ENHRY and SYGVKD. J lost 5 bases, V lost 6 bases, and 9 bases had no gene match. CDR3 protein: CAISGTGAVGETQYF. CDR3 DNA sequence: TGTGCCATCAGCGGGACAGGGGCCGTGGGGGAGACCCAGTACTTC.